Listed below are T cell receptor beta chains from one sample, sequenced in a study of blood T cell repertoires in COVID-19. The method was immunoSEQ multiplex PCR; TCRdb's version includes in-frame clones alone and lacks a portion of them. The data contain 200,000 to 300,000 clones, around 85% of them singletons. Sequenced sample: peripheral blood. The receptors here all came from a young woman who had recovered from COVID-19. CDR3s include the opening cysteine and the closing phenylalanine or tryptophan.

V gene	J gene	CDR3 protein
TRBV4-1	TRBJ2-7	CASSQIQNRGVYYEQYF
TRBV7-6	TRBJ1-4	CASSPWGSTNEKLFF
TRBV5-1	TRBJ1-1	CASSINQGTEAFF
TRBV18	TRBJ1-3	CASSPLTGAAGGNTIYF
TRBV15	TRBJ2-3	CATSRDRQGRTQYF
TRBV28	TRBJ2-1	CASSSTTRLAGLSYNEQFF
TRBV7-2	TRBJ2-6	CASSLDLRQGAFGANVLTF
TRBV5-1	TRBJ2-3	CASSLGAGGTQYF
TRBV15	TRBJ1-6	CATSRDTVVNSPLHF
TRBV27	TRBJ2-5	CASSWAYGQFQETQYF
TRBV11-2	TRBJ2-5	CASSLIDRAETQYF
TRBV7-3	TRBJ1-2	CASSSTTGEGGYTF
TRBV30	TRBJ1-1	CAWSDALYRVDTEAFF
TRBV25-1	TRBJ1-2	CASSSTGGYGYTF
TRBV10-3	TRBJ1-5	CAIVGGQGASNQPQHF
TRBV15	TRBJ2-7	CATSSGQGFNEQYF
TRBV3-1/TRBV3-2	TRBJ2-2	CASSQVLGELFF
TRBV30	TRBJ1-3	CAWSVLVRNTIYF
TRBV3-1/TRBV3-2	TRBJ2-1	CASSQVGRGNYNEQFF
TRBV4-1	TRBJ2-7	CASSQGGGTYEQYF
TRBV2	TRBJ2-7	CASFRGPTGGSYEQYF
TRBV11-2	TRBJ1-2	CASSPGDSTNYGYTF
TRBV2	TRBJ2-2	CASRAGSGELFF
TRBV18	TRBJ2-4	CASSPVPGTGAEYF
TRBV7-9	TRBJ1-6	CASSLQGGNSPLHF
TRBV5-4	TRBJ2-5	CASSLGQRETQYF
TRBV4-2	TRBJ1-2	CASSQLGQGHYGYTF
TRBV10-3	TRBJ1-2	CAISESTGSGYTF
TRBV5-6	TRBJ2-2	CASSRGLAGNTGELFF
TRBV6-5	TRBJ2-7	CASSLQGFYEQYF
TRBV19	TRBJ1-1	CASSILRARGQWNTEAFF
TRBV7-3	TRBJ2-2	CASSLDRGLSGELFF
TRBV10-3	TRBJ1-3	CAIRDDASASGNTIYF
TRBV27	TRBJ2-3	CASSQGLAGGLVTDTQYF
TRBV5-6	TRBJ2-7	CASSLLGGQGGYEQYF
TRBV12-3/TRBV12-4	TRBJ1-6	CASSFRGSPLHF
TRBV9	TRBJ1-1	CASSVVSAVEAFF
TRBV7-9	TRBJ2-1	CASSLSANEQFF
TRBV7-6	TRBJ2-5	CASSFTNPLDGTQYF
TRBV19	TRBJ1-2	CASGKLPGQVFNYGYTF
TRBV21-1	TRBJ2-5	CASSEWTGRETQYF
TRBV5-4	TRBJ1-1	CASSLRDRVPTEAFF
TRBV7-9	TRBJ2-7	CASSSWVGGPSIYEQYF
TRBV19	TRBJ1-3	CASSQDSSSGNTIYF
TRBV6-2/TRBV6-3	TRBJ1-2	CASSDPPAYGYTF
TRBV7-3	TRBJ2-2	CASSPRGELFF
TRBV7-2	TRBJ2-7	CASGPGGLFPTYEQYF
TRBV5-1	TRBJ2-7	CASSLGARGAHEQYF
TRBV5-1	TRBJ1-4	CASSFGGSLNEKLFF
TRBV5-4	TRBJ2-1	CASSLVTGPHNEQFF
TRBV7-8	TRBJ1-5	CASSSLQGADQPQHF
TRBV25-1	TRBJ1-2	CASSESGSIQRNYGYTF
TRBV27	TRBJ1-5	CASRGGQTLNQPQHF
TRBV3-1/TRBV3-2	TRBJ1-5	CASSHYGESQPQHF